What follows are 13 T cell receptor beta chains derived from one specimen sequenced in a study of a mutant IDH1 vaccine in newly diagnosed glioma. Libraries were prepared by immunoSEQ multiplex PCR; TCRdb keeps only in-frame clonotypes and omits some of them. The sample records about 68,000 clones, approximately 88% being singletons. As to time point: week 35, safety follow-up. The content of each vaccine dose was 300 ug of mutant IDH1 20-mer peptide, and topical imiquimod accompanied it. No antigen has been identified for these receptors. The sample was PBMCs, taken from a glioma patient whose treatment included an IDH1 peptide vaccine. The receptors here all came from a man between 18 and 35 years old with glioma.

This chain connects TRBV4-1 to TRBJ2-1, with TRBD2 as a possible D gene (5 bases). V lost 3 bases to trimming and J lost 0 bases, with 18 bases between them. Germline V gives CDR1 MGHRA, CDR2 YSYEKL. The CDR3 runs 18 residues. CDR3 in DNA: TGCGCCAGCAGCCAGGCTTCACGAAGTGCGGGCTCCTACAATGAGCAGTTCTTC. Residues: CASSQASRSAGSYNEQFF.

J is TRBJ2-7 and V is TRBV28; 7 nucleotides agree with TRBD2. This CDR3 spans 16 amino acids. Germline values: CDR1 MDHEN, CDR2 SYDVKM. The V and J ends lost 4 bases and 3 bases, in that order; junction bases with no gene match: 12. CDR3 nucleotide sequence: TGTGCCAGCAGTTCCCCGGCCGCTAGCGGACTCTACGAGCAGTACTTC. It encodes CASSSPAASGLYEQYF.

This clone was counted a few times. The chain has TRBV15 and TRBJ1-2, with 8 nucleotides matching TRBD1. CDR1 is LNHNV and CDR2 is YYDKDF in the germline V gene (reference sequence). V lost 0 bases to trimming and J lost 7 bases; unmatched junction nucleotides: 7. The CDR3 length is 15 residues. Here the CDR3 reads CATSRDRGTGVGYTF. In DNA form, the CDR3 reads TGTGCCACCAGCAGAGATAGGGGGACAGGAGTTGGCTACACCTTC. Together with reference TRBV15 and TRBJ1-2, the CDR3 gives the full variable domain: DAMVIQNPRYQVTQFGKPVTLSCSQTLNHNVMYWYQQKSSQAPKLLFHYYDKDFNNEADTPDNFQSRRPNTSFCFLDIRSPGLGDTAMYLCATSRDRGTGVGYTFGSGTRLTVV.

This rearrangement joins TRBV6-5 to TRBJ2-7; 10 bases are a match to TRBD1. Per the germline V gene, CDR1 is MNHEY and CDR2 is SVGAGI. With V trimmed by 2 bases and J by 0 bases, 4 bases remained unmatched. CDR3 length: 16 amino acids. The CDR3 DNA follows: TGTGCCAGCAGTTACCACGGGACAGGGGTCTCCTACGAGCAGTACTTC. Residues: CASSYHGTGVSYEQYF.

J is TRBJ1-5 and V is TRBV2, with TRBD1 matching over 10 bases. With 2 bases clipped from V and 3 bases from J, the junction kept 4 bases outside the gene matches. Looked up from germline, CDR1 is SNHLY and CDR2 is FYNNEI. The CDR3 extends over 16 amino acids. CDR3 protein: CASSEWDRGVNQPQHF. The CDR3 region has the DNA TGTGCCAGCAGTGAATGGGACAGGGGTGTCAATCAGCCCCAGCATTTT.

This clone occurred once. One end of the junction varies from germline; a read error may be responsible. The CDR3 reads CASSPQGSGNTIYF. The CDR3 nucleotides are TGTGCCAGCTCTCCACAGGGCTCTGGAAACACCATATATTTT. The V and J genes are TRBV18 and TRBJ1-3; maybe TRBD1 (6 bases). Germline V lookup: CDR1 KGHSH, CDR2 LQKENI. This CDR3 has 14 residues.

This sequence joins TRBV5-5 and TRBJ1-2; D is unclear. Germline V lookup: CDR1 SGHKS, CDR2 YYEKEE (reference sequence). Between the trimmed V and J ends, which lost 2 bases and 7 bases, there was a span of 12 bases. This CDR3 comprises 13 residues. DNA for the CDR3: TGTGCCAGCAGCTTAGGTTCGGAAGGTGGCTACACCTTC. It translates to CASSLGSEGGYTF. The complete variable domain, with remaining parts taken from reference TRBV5-5 and TRBJ1-2, reads DAGVTQSPTHLIKTRGQQVTLRCSPISGHKSVSWYQQVLGQGPQFIFQYYEKEERGRGNFPDRFSARQFPNYSSELNVNALLLGDSALYLCASSLGSEGGYTFGSGTRLTVV.

The chain has TRBV9 and TRBJ1-1; D unresolved. This CDR3 has 16 residues. Looked up from germline, CDR1 is SGDLS and CDR2 is YYNGEE. Trimming took 0 bases from V and 0 from J, leaving 12 bases between them. The CDR3 sequence is CASSVADIPMNTEAFF. CDR3 DNA: TGTGCCAGCAGCGTAGCTGACATTCCTATGAACACTGAAGCTTTCTTT.

The chain recombines TRBV5-4 with TRBJ1-1, with D possibly being TRBD1 (5 bases). This CDR3 region has 14 residues. Germline CDR1 reads SGHNT; CDR2 reads YYREEE (reference sequence). Between the trimmed V and J ends, which lost 4 bases and 5 bases, there was a span of 15 bases. CDR3 DNA sequence: TGTGCCAGCAGCGTTGAAAGGGAGGGGACTGAAGCTTTCTTT. It is translated as CASSVEREGTEAFF.

This clone has just one count. The rearrangement links TRBV27 to TRBJ1-5, with TRBD1 as a possible D gene (5 bases). This CDR3 comprises 13 residues. Trimming cost V 8 bases and J 0 bases, with 8 bases left between them. Germline V lookup: CDR1 MNHEY, CDR2 SMNVEV (reference sequence). The CDR3 spells CASGGYSNQPQHF. As DNA, the CDR3 is TGTGCCAGCGGGGGTTATAGCAATCAGCCCCAGCATTTT.

V is TRBV13 and J is TRBJ2-7; D assignment may be TRBD1 or TRBD2 (5 bases each). The CDR3 is 14 residues long. Germline CDR1 reads PRHDT; CDR2 reads FYEKMQ (reference sequence). V lost 5 bases and J lost 2, with 13 bases in between. The CDR3 is CASSPRDGPYEQYF. DNA of the CDR3: TGTGCCAGCAGCCCTCGGGACGGGCCCTACGAGCAGTACTTC.

The gene calls are TRBV4-2 and TRBJ2-5; 15 bases match TRBD2. CDR1 and CDR2 from the germline V gene are LGHNA and YNFKEQ. The CDR3 is 17 residues long. Unmatched junction bases numbered 8, after V lost 4 bases and J lost 5 bases. CDR3 nucleotides: TGTGCCAGCAGCCTGGGACTAGCGGGGGGCTTTAGGGAGACCCAGTACTTC. It translates to CASSLGLAGGFRETQYF.

This chain connects TRBV7-9 to TRBJ2-5, with a tentative D call TRBD1 (6 bases). The CDR3 totals 13 residues. The germline V gene encodes CDR1 SEHNR and CDR2 FQNEAQ (reference sequence). Trimming pared 3 bases from V and 5 bases from J, leaving 10 bases between. CDR3 loop: CASSFGGGETQYF. DNA for the CDR3: TGTGCCAGCAGCTTTGGGGGCGGGGAGACCCAGTACTTC.